The clone carrying this T cell receptor beta chain has more than one count but fewer than ten. The antigen is undetermined. The germline V gene encodes CDR1 MNHEY and CDR2 SVGAGI. Trimming removed 7 bases at V and 6 bases at J, with 18 bases between. The CDR3 totals 15 residues. The entry originates in a study of STAT5B mutations in CD4+ large granular lymphocyte leukemia. As for the study in general: Healthy donors showed HLA-associated enrichment of the CDR3 'QG' motif. Study results and caveats: TRBV06-family usage was enriched in top patient clones (8/27) versus controls (2/35). CD4-sorted patient repertoires seemed more clonal than healthy CD4+ repertoires.

This was a survey-level run. Sequencing was performed with immunoSEQ multiplex PCR; in TCRdb, only in-frame clones are kept and a portion is missing. The table lists about 21,000 clones, approximately 70% of them singletons. Sequencing was performed on CD4+ T cells from blood buffy coats. The chain carries TRBV6-5 and TRBJ1-4, with D possibly TRBD1 on 6 matching bases. This receptor was obtained from a human donor in good health. The CDR3 loop is CASTLKGGADEKLFF. DNA of the CDR3: TGTGCCAGCACCTTAAAGGGGGGGGCGGATGAAAAACTGTTTTTT.